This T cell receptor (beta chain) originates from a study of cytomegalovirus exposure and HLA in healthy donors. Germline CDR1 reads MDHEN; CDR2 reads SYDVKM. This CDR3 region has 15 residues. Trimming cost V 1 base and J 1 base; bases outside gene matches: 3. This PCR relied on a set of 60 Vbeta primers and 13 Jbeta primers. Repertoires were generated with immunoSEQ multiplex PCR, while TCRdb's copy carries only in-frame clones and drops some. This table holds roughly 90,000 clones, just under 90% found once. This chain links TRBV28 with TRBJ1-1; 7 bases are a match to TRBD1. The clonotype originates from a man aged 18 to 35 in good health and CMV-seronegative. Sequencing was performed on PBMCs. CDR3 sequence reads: CASSLSGQENTEAFF. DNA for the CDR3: TGTGCCAGCAGTTTATCCGGACAGGAGAACACTGAAGCTTTCTTT. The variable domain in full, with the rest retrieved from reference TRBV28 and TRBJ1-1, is DVKVTQSSRYLVKRTGEKVFLECVQDMDHENMFWYRQDPGLGLRLIYFSYDVKMKEKGDIPEGYSVSREKKERFSLILESASTNQTSMYLCASSLSGQENTEAFFGQGTRLTVV.